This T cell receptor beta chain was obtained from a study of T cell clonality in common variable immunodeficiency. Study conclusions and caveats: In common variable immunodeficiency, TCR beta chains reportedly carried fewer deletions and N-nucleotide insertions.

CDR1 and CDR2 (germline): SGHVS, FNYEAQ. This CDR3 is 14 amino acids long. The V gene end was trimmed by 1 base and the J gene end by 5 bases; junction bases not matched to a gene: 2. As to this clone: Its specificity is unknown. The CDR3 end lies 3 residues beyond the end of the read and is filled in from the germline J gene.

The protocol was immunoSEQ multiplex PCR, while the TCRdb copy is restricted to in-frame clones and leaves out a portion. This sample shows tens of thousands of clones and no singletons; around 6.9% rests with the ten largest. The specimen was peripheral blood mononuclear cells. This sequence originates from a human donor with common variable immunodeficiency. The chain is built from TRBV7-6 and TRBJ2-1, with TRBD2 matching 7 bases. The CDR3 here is CASSLGGTNNEQFF. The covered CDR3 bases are TGTGCCAGCAGCTTAGGGGGGACTAACAATGAG.